This T cell receptor (beta chain) derives from a study of blood T cell repertoires in COVID-19. Turning to the study itself: Material from acute and convalescent COVID-19 was sourced from the United States, Italy and Spain. T cells, B-cell-depleted T cells, or PBMCs supplied cDNA or gDNA.

Assay: immunoSEQ multiplex PCR; the TCRdb copy retains only in-frame clones and omits some. This sample has approximately 49,000 clones, with under 90% found just once. Sequenced input: peripheral blood. The sequence came from a woman older than 75 with COVID-19, enrolled during active disease.

CDR3 sequence (DNA): TGTGCCAGCAGCCAGACTAGCGGCTACGAGCAGTACTTC. Its translation: CASSQTSGYEQYF. The rearrangement uses TRBV3-1 (or the pseudogene TRBV3-2) and TRBJ2-7, with 9 nucleotides matching TRBD2. V dropped 3 bases and J dropped 3; count of bases not matched to a gene: 0. The CDR3 is 13 residues long. Looked up from germline, CDR1 is LGHDT and CDR2 is YNNKEL (reference sequence).